There are many counts of the clone carrying this T cell receptor (beta chain). The data were obtained in a study of blood T cells in healthy people across ages. The CDR3 contains 15 residues. The V end lost 6 bases, the J end lost 2 bases, and 18 bases lay between the germline ends. Germline lookup yields CDR1 DFQATT and CDR2 SNEGSKA (reference sequence). The authors ran a second PCR of about 6 to 11 cycles using a sample-barcoded 5' primer and a J-beta primer mix. TCRdb processed the 5' RACE reads anew with MiXCR; each CDR3 protein has one entry. The sample shows roughly 410,000 distinct CDR3 sequences, about half of them seen only once.

Sequencing was done on a sample of blood. The TCR originated in a man in his 60s in good health. This chain joins TRBV20-1 and TRBJ2-3; tentative D call: TRBD1 (5 bases). CDR3 amino acids: CSALTGAQVTDTQYF. For the CDR3, the DNA is TGCAGTGCGCTCACAGGTGCCCAAGTCACAGATACGCAGTATTTT.